The clone carrying this T cell receptor beta chain is a singleton in its sample. What it recognizes is unknown. This CDR3 is 16 amino acids long. Germline CDR1 and CDR2: SNHLY and FYNNEI. The J segment lost 4 bases and the V segment lost 0 bases, leaving 7 bases of the junction unmatched. This sample was included in a study of cytomegalovirus exposure and HLA in healthy donors. For the study at large: In a previous analysis, around 120 million unique TCR beta sequences were found from 150 million to 200 million T cells.

The PCR used 60 Vbeta and 13 Jbeta primers. Clones were read by immunoSEQ multiplex PCR, and TCRdb kept only the in-frame ones, dropping some. In the table there are over 200,000 clones, around 80% of which are singletons. Study results and limitations: As immune exposure information, only CMV serostatus was available. The authors later linked a missense DCLRE1C variant to TCR beta V- and J-gene trimming. Confirmation was obtained in vitro that a few CMV-associated chains are specific for CMV antigens.

The receptor was derived from a middle-aged woman in good health and CMV-seropositive. J is TRBJ2-7 and V is TRBV2; the match to TRBD2 covers 9 bases. The sequenced material came from PBMCs. As DNA, the CDR3 is TGTGCCAGCAGTGAAGCCGGTATAGCGGGAGTTTACGAGCAGTACTTC. Protein product: CASSEAGIAGVYEQYF.